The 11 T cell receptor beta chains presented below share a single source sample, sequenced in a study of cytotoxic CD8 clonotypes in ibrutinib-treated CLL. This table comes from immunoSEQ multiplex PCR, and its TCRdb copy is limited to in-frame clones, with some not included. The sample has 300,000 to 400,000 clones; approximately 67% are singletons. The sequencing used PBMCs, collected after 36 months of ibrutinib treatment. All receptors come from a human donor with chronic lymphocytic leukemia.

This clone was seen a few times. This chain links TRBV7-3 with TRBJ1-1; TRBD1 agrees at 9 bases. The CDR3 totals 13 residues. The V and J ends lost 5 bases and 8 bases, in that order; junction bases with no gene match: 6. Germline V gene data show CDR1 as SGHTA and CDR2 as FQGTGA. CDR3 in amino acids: CASSGRDRAEAFF. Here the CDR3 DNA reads TGTGCCAGCAGCGGCCGGGACAGGGCAGAAGCTTTCTTT.

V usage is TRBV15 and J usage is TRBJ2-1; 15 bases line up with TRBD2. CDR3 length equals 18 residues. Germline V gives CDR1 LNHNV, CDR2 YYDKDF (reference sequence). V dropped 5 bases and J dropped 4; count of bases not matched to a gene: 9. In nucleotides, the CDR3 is TGTGCCACCAGCCCGGGACTAGCGGGAGGTCGGAAATACAATGAGCAGTTCTTC. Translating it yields CATSPGLAGGRKYNEQFF.

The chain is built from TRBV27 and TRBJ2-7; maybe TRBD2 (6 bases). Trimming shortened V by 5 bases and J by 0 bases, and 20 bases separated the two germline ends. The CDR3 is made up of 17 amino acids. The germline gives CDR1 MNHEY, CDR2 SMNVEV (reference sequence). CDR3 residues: CASSPDPLARGSYEQYF. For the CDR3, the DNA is TGTGCCAGCAGTCCTGACCCCTTAGCGCGGGGCTCCTACGAGCAGTACTTC.

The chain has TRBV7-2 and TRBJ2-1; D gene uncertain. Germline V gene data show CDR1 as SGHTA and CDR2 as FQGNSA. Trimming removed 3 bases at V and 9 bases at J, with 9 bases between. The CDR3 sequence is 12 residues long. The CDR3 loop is CASSLEPGEQFF. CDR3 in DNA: TGTGCCAGCAGCTTGGAGCCGGGTGAGCAGTTCTTC. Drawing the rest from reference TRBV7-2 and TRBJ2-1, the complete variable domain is GAGVSQSPSNKVTEKGKDVELRCDPISGHTALYWYRQSLGQGLEFLIYFQGNSAPDKSGLPSDRFSAERTGGSVSTLTIQRTQQEDSAVYLCASSLEPGEQFFGPGTRLTVL.

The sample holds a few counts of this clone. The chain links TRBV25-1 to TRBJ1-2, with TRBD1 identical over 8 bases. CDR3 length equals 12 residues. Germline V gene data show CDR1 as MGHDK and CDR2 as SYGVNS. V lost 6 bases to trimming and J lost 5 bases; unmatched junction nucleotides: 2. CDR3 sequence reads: CASSRTGYGYTF. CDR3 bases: TGTGCCAGCAGCAGGACAGGGTATGGCTACACCTTC.

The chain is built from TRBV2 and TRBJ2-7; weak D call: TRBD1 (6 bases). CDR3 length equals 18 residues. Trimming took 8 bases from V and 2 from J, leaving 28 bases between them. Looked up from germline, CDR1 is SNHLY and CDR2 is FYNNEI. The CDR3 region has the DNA TGTGCCAGCCGAAAGAAGGGGTGGCAGGGGAAGAGCCCCTACGAGCAGTACTTC. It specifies CASRKKGWQGKSPYEQYF.

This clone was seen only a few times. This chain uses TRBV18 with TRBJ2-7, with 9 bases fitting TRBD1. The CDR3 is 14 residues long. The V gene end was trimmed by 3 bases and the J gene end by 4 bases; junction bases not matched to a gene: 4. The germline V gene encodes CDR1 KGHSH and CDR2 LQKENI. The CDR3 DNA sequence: TGTGCCAGCTCACCTAGACAGGGGGTATACGAGCAGTACTTC. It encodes CASSPRQGVYEQYF.

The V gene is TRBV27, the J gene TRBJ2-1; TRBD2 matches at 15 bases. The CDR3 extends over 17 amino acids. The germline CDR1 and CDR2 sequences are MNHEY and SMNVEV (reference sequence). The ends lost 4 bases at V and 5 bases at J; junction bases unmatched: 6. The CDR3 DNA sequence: TGTGCCAGCAGTTCAAGGACTAGCGGGAGGGTGGACAATGAGCAGTTCTTC. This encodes CASSSRTSGRVDNEQFF.

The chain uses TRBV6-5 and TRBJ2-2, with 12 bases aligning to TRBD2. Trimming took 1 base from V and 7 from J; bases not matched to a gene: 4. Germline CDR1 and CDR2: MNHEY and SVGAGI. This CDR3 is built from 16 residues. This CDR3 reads CASSYYTSGRFGELFF. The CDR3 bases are TGTGCCAGCAGTTACTATACTAGCGGGAGGTTCGGGGAGCTGTTTTTT.

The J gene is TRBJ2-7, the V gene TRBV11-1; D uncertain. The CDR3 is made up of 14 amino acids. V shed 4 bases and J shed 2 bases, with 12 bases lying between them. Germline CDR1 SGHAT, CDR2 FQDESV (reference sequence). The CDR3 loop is CASSSVWSTYEQYF. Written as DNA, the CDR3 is TGTGCCAGCAGCTCAGTGTGGTCTACCTACGAGCAGTACTTC.

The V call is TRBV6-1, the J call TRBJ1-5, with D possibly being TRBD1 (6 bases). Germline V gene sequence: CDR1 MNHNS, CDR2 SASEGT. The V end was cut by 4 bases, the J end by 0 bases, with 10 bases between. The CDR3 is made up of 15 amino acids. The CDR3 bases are TGTGCCAGCAGTGGCGGACAGTATAGCAATCAGCCCCAGCATTTT. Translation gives CASSGGQYSNQPQHF.